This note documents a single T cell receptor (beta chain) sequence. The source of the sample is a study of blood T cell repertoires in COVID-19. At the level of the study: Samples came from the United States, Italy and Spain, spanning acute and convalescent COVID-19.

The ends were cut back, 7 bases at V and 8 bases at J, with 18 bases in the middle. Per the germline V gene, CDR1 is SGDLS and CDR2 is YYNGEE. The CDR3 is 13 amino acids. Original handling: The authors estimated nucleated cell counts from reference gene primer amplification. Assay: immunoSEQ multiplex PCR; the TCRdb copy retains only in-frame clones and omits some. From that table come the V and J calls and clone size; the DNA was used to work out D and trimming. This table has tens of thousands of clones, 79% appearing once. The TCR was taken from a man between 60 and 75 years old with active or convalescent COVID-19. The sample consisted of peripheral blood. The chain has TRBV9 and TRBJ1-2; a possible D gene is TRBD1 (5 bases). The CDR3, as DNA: TGTGCCAGCCAAGGGTCGGGGGGGTCCGGCTACACCTTC. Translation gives CASQGSGGSGYTF. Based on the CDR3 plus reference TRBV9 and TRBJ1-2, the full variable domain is DSGVTQTPKHLITATGQRVTLRCSPRSGDLSVYWYQQSLDQGLQFLIQYYNGEERAKGNILERFSAQQFPDLHSELNLSSLELGDSALYFCASQGSGGSGYTFGSGTRLTVV.